This TCR beta chain was recorded in a study of shared clonotypes between healthy human individuals. Study-level information: Samples came from a couple of female and three male donors aged 18 to 49.

Produced via immunoSEQ multiplex PCR; TCRdb's table is partial and in-frame only. The data hold over a million clones, with 98% observed a single time. Germline V gene sequence: CDR1 MDHEN, CDR2 SYDVKM. Deletions cut 10 bases from V and 3 bases from J, with 13 bases between. This CDR3 comprises 12 residues. The V call is TRBV28, the J call TRBJ2-7; the D gene is possibly TRBD1 (6 bases). Sequenced input: naive CD4+ T cells sorted from blood. Subset denoted: CD45RA+ positively selected. The TCR sequence derives from a man aged 30 to 45 in good health. This CDR3 reads CATRGQNYEQYF. CDR3 bases: TGTGCCACCAGGGGACAAAACTACGAGCAGTACTTC. Complete variable domain (other parts from reference TRBV28 and TRBJ2-7): DVKVTQSSRYLVKRTGEKVFLECVQDMDHENMFWYRQDPGLGLRLIYFSYDVKMKEKGDIPEGYSVSREKKERFSLILESASTNQTSMYLCATRGQNYEQYFGPGTRLTVT.